A selection of T cell receptor beta chains follows, all from one sample in a study of blood T cell repertoires in COVID-19. TCRdb's copy holds only in-frame clones and misses some; the assay was immunoSEQ multiplex PCR. The data hold 250,000 to 300,000 clones, with approximately 90% observed a single time. Sequenced sample: peripheral blood. These receptors all stem from a man between 18 and 29 years old with active or convalescent COVID-19. CDR3s include the opening cysteine and the closing phenylalanine or tryptophan. D genes are given only for firm matches. A clone size is listed for some rows: how often the clone was seen (once, few, many), or a class if it is expanded.

V gene	D gene	clone size	J gene	CDR3 protein	CDR3 DNA
TRBV7-6	-	-	TRBJ2-5	CASSSRETQYF	TGTGCCAGCAGCTCTCGAGAGACCCAGTACTTC
TRBV29-1	TRBD2	once	TRBJ2-5	CSAGIAGVRQTQYF	TGCAGCGCAGGGATAGCGGGGGTCCGGCAGACCCAGTACTTC
TRBV9	TRBD1	-	TRBJ1-2	CASRGGQHYGYTF	TGTGCCAGCAGGGGGGGACAGCACTATGGCTACACCTTC
TRBV7-8	-	-	TRBJ1-1	CASTEDFLNTEAFF	TGTGCCAGCACCGAGGACTTCCTGAACACTGAAGCTTTCTTT
TRBV15	TRBD2	-	TRBJ2-5	CATSRDLGGETQYF	TGTGCCACCAGCAGAGATCTGGGAGGGGAGACCCAGTACTTC
TRBV3-1/TRBV3-2	TRBD1	-	TRBJ2-6	CASSRLIGQGISGANVLTF	TGTGCCAGCAGCCGCCTCATCGGACAGGGAATCTCTGGGGCCAACGTCCTGACTTTC
TRBV19	TRBD1	-	TRBJ2-7	CASSNDRVEGYEQYF	TGTGCCAGTAGTAATGACAGGGTAGAAGGCTACGAGCAGTACTTC
TRBV5-6	-	-	TRBJ2-7	CASSRAYEQYF	TGTGCCAGCAGCCGTGCCTACGAGCAGTACTTC
TRBV29-1	TRBD2	-	TRBJ2-3	CSVASGGTDTQYF	TGCAGCGTTGCTAGCGGGGGTACAGATACGCAGTATTTT
TRBV7-8	-	-	TRBJ1-4	CASSFIQGRSEKLFF	TGTGCCAGCAGCTTCATACAGGGACGATCCGAAAAACTGTTTTTT
TRBV5-5	-	-	TRBJ1-1	CASSLGWADTEAFF	TGTGCCAGCAGCTTGGGTTGGGCCGACACTGAAGCTTTCTTT
TRBV5-1	TRBD1	-	TRBJ1-2	CASSPGQNYGYTF	TGCGCCAGCAGCCCGGGACAGAACTATGGCTACACCTTC
TRBV6-6	TRBD2	-	TRBJ2-1	CASSYPLAGVYNEQFF	TGTGCCAGCAGTTACCCATTAGCGGGGGTCTACAATGAGCAGTTCTTC
TRBV9	TRBD1	few	TRBJ1-6	CASSVGDRGGPLHF	TGTGCCAGCAGCGTAGGGGACAGGGGTGGGCCCCTCCACTTT
TRBV9	TRBD1	-	TRBJ2-3	CASSVGWGGTGVGDTQYF	TGTGCCAGCAGCGTAGGTTGGGGAGGGACAGGGGTAGGTGATACGCAGTATTTT
TRBV28	TRBD1	-	TRBJ1-3	CASSIRQGSSGNTIYF	TGTGCCAGCAGTATCCGACAGGGGAGCTCTGGAAACACCATATATTTT
TRBV29-1	TRBD2	once	TRBJ2-1	CSVGAGGGEQFF	TGCAGCGTTGGAGCGGGGGGCGGTGAGCAGTTCTTC
TRBV4-1	TRBD1	-	TRBJ2-7	CASSHLTGDRGREQYF	TGCGCCAGCAGCCACCTCACGGGGGACAGGGGGAGAGAGCAGTACTTC
TRBV7-3	TRBD1	-	TRBJ2-1	CASSWTTGLYNEQFF	TGTGCCAGCAGCTGGACGACAGGGCTGTACAATGAGCAGTTCTTC
TRBV6-1	TRBD2	-	TRBJ2-5	CASSDTGGVETQYF	TGTGCCAGCAGTGATACGGGGGGGGTCGAGACCCAGTACTTC
TRBV4-3	TRBD1	-	TRBJ2-7	CASSQGQGRSYEQYF	TGCGCCAGCAGCCAAGGACAGGGTAGATCCTACGAGCAGTACTTC
TRBV6-6	TRBD2	-	TRBJ2-5	CASSTGGGETQYF	TGTGCCAGCAGTACCGGGGGGGGAGAGACCCAGTACTTC
TRBV30	-	-	TRBJ1-3	CAWRLGPGDSGNTIYF	TGTGCCTGGCGTCTAGGGCCCGGGGACTCTGGAAACACCATATATTTT
TRBV2	TRBD1	-	TRBJ2-5	CASSDRQGSEETQYF	TGTGCCAGCAGTGATCGACAGGGTTCGGAGGAGACCCAGTACTTC
TRBV11-2	TRBD2	once	TRBJ2-1	CASSIKLAGLYNEQFF	TGTGCCAGCAGCATCAAACTAGCGGGCCTGTACAATGAGCAGTTCTTC
TRBV6-2/TRBV6-3	-	once	TRBJ2-2	CASSLGGSMFF	TGTGCCAGCAGTTTAGGGGGATCAATGTTTTTT
TRBV5-5	TRBD1	-	TRBJ2-7	CASSLSPLTGTYEQYF	TGTGCCAGCAGCCTCTCCCCCTTGACAGGGACCTACGAGCAGTACTTC
TRBV30	-	-	TRBJ1-5	CAWSEGGNQPQHF	TGTGCCTGGAGTGAGGGGGGCAATCAGCCCCAGCATTTT
TRBV7-3	-	-	TRBJ2-1	CASSSSGSGLHNEQFF	TGTGCCAGCAGCTCCTCTGGGAGCGGGCTTCACAATGAGCAGTTCTTC
TRBV19	TRBD1	-	TRBJ2-6	CATQDGTELYSGANVLTF	TGTGCCACCCAAGACGGGACAGAGCTCTACTCTGGGGCCAACGTCCTGACTTTC
TRBV11-3	TRBD1	-	TRBJ2-1	CASSFWDSPYNEQFF	TGTGCCAGCAGCTTTTGGGACAGCCCGTACAATGAGCAGTTCTTC
TRBV21-1	-	-	TRBJ1-3	CASSKNGADRVEVSGNTIYF	TGTGCCAGCAGCAAAAATGGGGCGGACAGGGTTGAGGTTTCTGGAAACACCATATATTTT
TRBV5-4	-	-	TRBJ2-5	CASSLDPTSQETQYF	TGTGCCAGCAGCTTGGATCCCACTTCCCAAGAGACCCAGTACTTC
TRBV2	TRBD1	-	TRBJ2-2	CASSATGANTGELFF	TGTGCCAGCAGTGCCACAGGGGCCAATACCGGGGAGCTGTTTTTT
TRBV14	-	-	TRBJ1-2	CASSQDRSVLYGYTF	TGTGCCAGCAGCCAAGATCGCAGTGTTCTCTATGGCTACACCTTC
TRBV18	TRBD2	-	TRBJ2-7	CASSPLAGVSYEQYF	TGTGCCAGCTCACCCTTAGCGGGTGTCTCCTACGAGCAGTACTTC
TRBV4-2	-	-	TRBJ2-1	CASSQDPGASYNEQFF	TGTGCCAGCAGCCAAGATCCTGGGGCTAGCTACAATGAGCAGTTCTTC
TRBV29-1	-	once	TRBJ1-1	CSWIGRGGSEAFF	TGCAGTTGGATCGGGCGCGGAGGGTCTGAAGCTTTCTTT
TRBV7-2	TRBD1	-	TRBJ1-3	CATGTVVSGNTIYF	TGTGCCACCGGGACAGTGGTGTCTGGAAACACCATATATTTT
TRBV6-1	TRBD2	-	TRBJ2-7	CASSEIVAGLYEQYF	TGTGCCAGCAGTGAAATAGTAGCGGGCCTCTACGAGCAGTACTTC
TRBV11-2	-	-	TRBJ1-2	CASSKTQDTLNGYTF	TGTGCCAGCAGCAAAACCCAAGACACGCTGAATGGCTACACCTTC
TRBV5-4	-	-	TRBJ2-3	CASSRDSRTGDTQYF	TGTGCCAGCAGTCGAGACAGCCGCACGGGAGATACGCAGTATTTT
TRBV29-1	TRBD1	-	TRBJ1-1	CSASGGQGANTEAFF	TGCAGCGCGTCGGGGGGACAGGGGGCGAACACTGAAGCTTTCTTT
TRBV6-5	TRBD2	-	TRBJ2-7	CASRTSGSYEQYF	TGTGCCAGCCGGACTAGCGGCTCCTACGAGCAGTACTTC
TRBV6-6	-	few	TRBJ2-3	CASSYAGGTDTQYF	TGTGCCAGCAGTTATGCCGGGGGCACAGATACGCAGTATTTT
TRBV28	-	-	TRBJ1-5	CASSYFPGHGYQPQHF	TGTGCCAGCAGTTATTTTCCGGGACACGGGTATCAGCCCCAGCATTTT
TRBV19	TRBD1	-	TRBJ1-1	CASQTGLGDTEAFF	TGTGCCAGTCAGACAGGGCTCGGAGACACTGAAGCTTTCTTT
TRBV24-1	TRBD2	-	TRBJ2-1	CATSVSGAGGGEQFF	TGTGCCACCAGTGTTAGCGGGGCGGGAGGGGGTGAGCAGTTCTTC
TRBV3-1/TRBV3-2	TRBD2	-	TRBJ2-1	CASSHSSGVYNEQFF	TGTGCCAGCAGCCATTCTAGCGGGGTGTACAATGAGCAGTTCTTC